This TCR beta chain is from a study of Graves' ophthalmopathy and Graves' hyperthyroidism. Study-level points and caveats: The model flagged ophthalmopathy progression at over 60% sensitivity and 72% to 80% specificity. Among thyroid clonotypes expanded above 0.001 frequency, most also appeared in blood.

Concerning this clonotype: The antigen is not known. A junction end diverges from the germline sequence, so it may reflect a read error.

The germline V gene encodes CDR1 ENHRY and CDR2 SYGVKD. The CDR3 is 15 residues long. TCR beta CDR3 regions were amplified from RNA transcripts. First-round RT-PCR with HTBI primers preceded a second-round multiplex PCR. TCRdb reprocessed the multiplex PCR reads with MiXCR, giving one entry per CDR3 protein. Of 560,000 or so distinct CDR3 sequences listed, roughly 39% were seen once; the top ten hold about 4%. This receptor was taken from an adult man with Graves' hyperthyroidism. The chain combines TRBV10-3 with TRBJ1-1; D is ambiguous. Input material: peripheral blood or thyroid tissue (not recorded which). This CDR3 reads CAIKEGKTMNAEAFF. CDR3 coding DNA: TGTGCCATCAAGGAGGGCAAGACCATGAACGCTGAAGCTTTCTTT.